This entry concerns a single T cell receptor (beta chain). Germline assignment: CDR1 SGHRS and CDR2 YFSETQ. V was trimmed by 4 bases and J by 2 bases, leaving 10 bases between them. The length of the CDR3 is 14 residues. This sample is drawn from a study of OX40 agonist ivuxolimab in advanced cancers. Study-level information: Earlier treatment with anti-PD-1, anti-PD-L1 or anti-CTLA-4 was permitted, and approximately 38% had received some.

TCRdb's copy holds only in-frame clones and misses some; the assay was immunoSEQ multiplex PCR. The profile shows tens of thousands of clones, around 88% of them singletons. The specimen comprised CD4+ or CD8+ T cells sorted from blood, sampled in a trial of the OX40 agonist ivuxolimab. This chain links TRBV5-1 with TRBJ1-3; maybe TRBD1 (6 bases). This TCR came from an adult with an advanced solid tumor such as melanoma, head and neck, liver or kidney cancer. CDR3: CASSQQGTGNTIYF. In DNA form, the CDR3 reads TGCGCCAGCAGCCAGCAGGGGACTGGAAACACCATATATTTT.